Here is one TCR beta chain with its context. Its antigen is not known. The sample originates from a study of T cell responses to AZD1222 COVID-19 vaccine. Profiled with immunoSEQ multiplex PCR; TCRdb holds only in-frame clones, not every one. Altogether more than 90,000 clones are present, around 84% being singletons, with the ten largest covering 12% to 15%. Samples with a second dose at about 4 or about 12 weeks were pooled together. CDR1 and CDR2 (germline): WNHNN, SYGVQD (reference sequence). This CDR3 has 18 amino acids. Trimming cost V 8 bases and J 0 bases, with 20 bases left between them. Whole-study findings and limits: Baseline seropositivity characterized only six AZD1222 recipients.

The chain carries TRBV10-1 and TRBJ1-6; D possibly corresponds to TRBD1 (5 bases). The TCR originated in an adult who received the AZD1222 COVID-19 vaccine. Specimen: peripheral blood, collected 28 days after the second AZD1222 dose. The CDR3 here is CASGGRRSLVSYNSPLHF. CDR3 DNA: TGCGCCAGCGGGGGGAGGCGTTCCTTGGTCTCCTATAATTCACCCCTCCACTTT.